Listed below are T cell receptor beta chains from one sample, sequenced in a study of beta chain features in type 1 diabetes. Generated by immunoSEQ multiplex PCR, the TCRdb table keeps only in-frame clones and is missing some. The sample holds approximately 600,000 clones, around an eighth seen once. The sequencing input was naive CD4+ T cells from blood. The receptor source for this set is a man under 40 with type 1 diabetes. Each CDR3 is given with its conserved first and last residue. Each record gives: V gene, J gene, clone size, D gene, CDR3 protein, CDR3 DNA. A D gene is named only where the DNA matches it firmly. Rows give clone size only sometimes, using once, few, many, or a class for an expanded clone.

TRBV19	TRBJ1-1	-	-	CASSMGRDITEAFF	TGTGCCAGTAGTATGGGCAGGGATATCACTGAAGCTTTCTTT
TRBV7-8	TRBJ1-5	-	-	CASSLVIWTGNQPQHF	TGTGCCAGCAGCTTAGTCATCTGGACAGGCAATCAGCCCCAGCATTTT
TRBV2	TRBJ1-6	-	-	CASREDSPNSPLHF	TGTGCCAGCAGGGAGGACAGCCCCAATTCACCCCTCCACTTT
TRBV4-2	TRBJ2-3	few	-	CASSDGYTQYF	TGTGCCAGCAGCGATGGATATACGCAGTATTTT
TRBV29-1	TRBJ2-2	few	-	CSVLRQGTTGELFF	TGCAGCGTACTCCGCCAGGGGACCACCGGGGAGCTGTTTTTT
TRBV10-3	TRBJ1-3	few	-	CAIRGGTDSGNTIYF	TGTGCCATCCGAGGAGGGACGGACTCTGGAAACACCATATATTTT
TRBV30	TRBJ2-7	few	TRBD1	CAWNLGQDSYEQYF	TGTGCCTGGAACCTGGGACAGGACTCCTACGAGCAGTACTTC
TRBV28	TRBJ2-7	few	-	CASSLGTGGFYEQYF	TGTGCCAGCAGTTTGGGAACAGGTGGCTTCTACGAGCAGTACTTC
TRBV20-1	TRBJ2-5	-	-	CSAGAWETQYF	TGCAGTGCTGGTGCTTGGGAGACCCAGTACTTC
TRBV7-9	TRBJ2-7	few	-	CASSSAHYEQYF	TGTGCCAGCAGCTCCGCACACTACGAGCAGTACTTC
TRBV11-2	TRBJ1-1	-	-	CASSFDRNTEAFF	TGTGCCAGCAGCTTCGACAGGAACACTGAAGCTTTCTTT
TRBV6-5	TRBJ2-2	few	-	CASSSRSAGELFF	TGTGCCAGCTCCTCCAGGAGCGCCGGGGAGCTGTTTTTT
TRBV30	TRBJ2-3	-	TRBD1	CAWSVGDRSTDTQYF	TGTGCCTGGAGTGTAGGGGACAGGAGCACAGATACGCAGTATTTT
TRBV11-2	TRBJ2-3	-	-	CASSSRGRAMLRSTDTQYF	TGTGCCAGCAGCTCAAGGGGGAGGGCCATGTTACGGAGCACAGATACGCAGTATTTT
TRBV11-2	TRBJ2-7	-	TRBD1	CASSSGQGAYEQYF	TGTGCCAGCAGCTCGGGACAGGGGGCTTACGAGCAGTACTTC
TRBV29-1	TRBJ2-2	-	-	CSGNRGSAGELFF	TGCAGCGGCAATAGGGGCAGTGCCGGGGAGCTGTTTTTT
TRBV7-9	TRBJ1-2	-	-	CASSPLWGSDGYTF	TGTGCCAGCAGCCCTTTATGGGGGTCCGATGGCTACACCTTC
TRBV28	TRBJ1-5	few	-	CASTYLGQPQHF	TGTGCCAGCACCTATCTGGGTCAGCCCCAGCATTTT
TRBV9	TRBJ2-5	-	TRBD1	CASSAGQSQETQYF	TGTGCCAGCAGCGCGGGACAGAGCCAAGAGACCCAGTACTTC
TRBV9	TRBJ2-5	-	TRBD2	CASSVALAGRQETQYF	TGTGCCAGCAGCGTGGCATTAGCGGGGAGGCAAGAGACCCAGTACTTC
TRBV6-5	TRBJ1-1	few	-	CASSYKGNRNTEAFF	TGTGCCAGCAGTTACAAGGGAAATCGGAACACTGAAGCTTTCTTT
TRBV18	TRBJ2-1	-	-	CASSPTTGLMSYNEQFF	TGTGCCAGCTCACCAACGACAGGCCTGATGAGCTACAATGAGCAGTTCTTC
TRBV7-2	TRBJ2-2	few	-	CASSFLSGNTGELFF	TGTGCCAGCAGCTTCCTCAGCGGGAACACCGGGGAGCTGTTTTTT
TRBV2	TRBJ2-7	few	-	CASSEALRGEQYF	TGTGCCAGCAGTGAAGCGCTTAGGGGCGAGCAGTACTTC
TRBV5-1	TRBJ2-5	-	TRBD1	CASSLGTGAQETQYF	TGCGCCAGCAGCTTAGGTACAGGGGCCCAAGAGACCCAGTACTTC
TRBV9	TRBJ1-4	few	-	CASSPGPSEDEKLFF	TGTGCCAGCAGCCCCGGACCTTCAGAGGATGAAAAACTGTTTTTT
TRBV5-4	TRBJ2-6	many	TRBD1	CASSTGQGLSRGANVLTF	TGTGCCAGCAGCACAGGACAGGGACTCAGTCGTGGGGCCAACGTCCTGACTTTC
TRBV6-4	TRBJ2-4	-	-	CASSDSRQGIQYF	TGTGCCAGCAGTGACTCGCGGCAGGGCATTCAGTACTTC
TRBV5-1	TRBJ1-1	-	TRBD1	CASSVQGSNTEAFF	TGCGCCAGCAGCGTACAGGGGTCGAACACTGAAGCTTTCTTT
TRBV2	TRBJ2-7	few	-	CASSELQFYEQYF	TGTGCCAGCAGTGAGCTGCAGTTTTACGAGCAGTACTTC
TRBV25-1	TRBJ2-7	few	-	CASTTQGREQYF	TGTGCCAGCACCACCCAAGGTCGCGAGCAGTACTTC
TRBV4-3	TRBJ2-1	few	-	CASSRQDDNEQFF	TGCGCCAGCAGCCGACAGGATGACAATGAGCAGTTCTTC
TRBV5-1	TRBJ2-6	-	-	CASSSGRGSGANVLTF	TGCGCCAGCAGCTCGGGACGGGGCTCTGGGGCCAACGTCCTGACTTTC
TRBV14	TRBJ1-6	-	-	CASSPGVGYSPLHF	TGTGCCAGCAGCCCAGGTGTAGGGTATTCACCCCTCCACTTT
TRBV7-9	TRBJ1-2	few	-	CASSFRGTANYGYTF	TGTGCCAGCAGCTTTCGGGGGACGGCCAACTATGGCTACACCTTC